These T cell receptor beta chains were read from a single sample in a study of OX40 agonist ivuxolimab in advanced cancers. The data were produced by immunoSEQ multiplex PCR, yet TCRdb's version contains in-frame clones alone and is incomplete. This sample has some 70,000 clones, with 75% to 85% found just once. Sample: CD4+ or CD8+ T cells sorted from blood, taken in a trial of the OX40 agonist ivuxolimab. These receptors originate from an adult with an advanced solid tumor such as melanoma, head and neck, liver or kidney cancer. CDR3s include the opening cysteine and the closing phenylalanine or tryptophan. Each record gives: V gene, J gene, D gene, clone size, CDR3 protein, CDR3 DNA. The D gene is left open where the match is weak. Clone sizes are given selectively: once, few, many, or a class where the clone is expanded.

V gene: TRBV27
J gene: TRBJ2-3
D gene: TRBD2
clone size: .
CDR3 protein: CASSPLAGSTDTQYF
CDR3 DNA: TGTGCCAGCAGTCCGTTAGCGGGGAGCACAGATACGCAGTATTTT

V gene: TRBV6-4
J gene: TRBJ2-3
D gene: .
clone size: .
CDR3 protein: CVSSAELGDTQYF
CDR3 DNA: TGTGTCAGCAGTGCGGAGTTAGGAGATACGCAGTATTTT

V gene: TRBV5-5
J gene: TRBJ2-5
D gene: TRBD2
clone size: .
CDR3 protein: CASSSAGGAHLETQYF
CDR3 DNA: TGTGCCAGCAGTAGCGCCGGGGGGGCGCACTTAGAGACCCAGTACTTC

V gene: TRBV5-1
J gene: TRBJ2-5
D gene: TRBD2
clone size: .
CDR3 protein: CASSLALAGAETQYF
CDR3 DNA: TGCGCCAGCAGCTTGGCCTTAGCGGGGGCGGAGACCCAGTACTTC

V gene: TRBV6-5
J gene: TRBJ2-3
D gene: TRBD1
clone size: .
CDR3 protein: CASSFRGGSDTQYF
CDR3 DNA: TGTGCCAGCAGTTTTCGAGGGGGCTCGGATACGCAGTATTTT

V gene: TRBV7-2
J gene: TRBJ2-2
D gene: .
clone size: few
CDR3 protein: CASSLTRTTGELFF
CDR3 DNA: TGTGCCAGCAGCTTAACTAGAACCACCGGGGAGCTGTTTTTT

V gene: TRBV7-9
J gene: TRBJ1-5
D gene: .
clone size: .
CDR3 protein: CASSLSGGRDQPQHF
CDR3 DNA: TGTGCCAGCAGCTTATCGGGGGGGCGCGATCAGCCCCAGCATTTT

V gene: TRBV5-1
J gene: TRBJ2-2
D gene: .
clone size: .
CDR3 protein: CASSSVTGTGELFF
CDR3 DNA: TGCGCCAGCAGCTCCGTCACTGGCACCGGGGAGCTGTTTTTT

V gene: TRBV2
J gene: TRBJ2-1
D gene: .
clone size: .
CDR3 protein: CASKPGLINNEQFF
CDR3 DNA: TGTGCCAGCAAACCGGGACTCATAAACAATGAGCAGTTCTTC

V gene: TRBV5-1
J gene: TRBJ1-1
D gene: TRBD1
clone size: .
CDR3 protein: CASSLVPGQGGNTEAFF
CDR3 DNA: TGCGCCAGCAGCTTAGTCCCGGGACAGGGTGGGAACACTGAAGCTTTCTTT

V gene: TRBV5-4
J gene: TRBJ2-1
D gene: .
clone size: .
CDR3 protein: CASIQGGSSYNEQFF
CDR3 DNA: TGTGCCAGCATCCAGGGCGGCTCTTCCTACAATGAGCAGTTCTTC

V gene: TRBV5-5
J gene: TRBJ2-5
D gene: TRBD1
clone size: .
CDR3 protein: CASSLLGQGLGETQYF
CDR3 DNA: TGTGCCAGCAGCTTGCTCGGACAGGGTTTGGGGGAGACCCAGTACTTC

V gene: TRBV19
J gene: TRBJ1-2
D gene: .
clone size: .
CDR3 protein: CASSMVTGRADGYTF
CDR3 DNA: TGTGCCAGTAGTATGGTAACGGGGCGAGCTGATGGCTACACCTTC

V gene: TRBV5-1
J gene: TRBJ1-5
D gene: .
clone size: .
CDR3 protein: CASSLEGLDQPQHF
CDR3 DNA: TGCGCCAGCAGCTTGGAGGGCCTAGATCAGCCCCAGCATTTT

V gene: TRBV7-9
J gene: TRBJ1-4
D gene: .
clone size: .
CDR3 protein: CASSPLDINEKLFF
CDR3 DNA: TGTGCCAGCAGCCCCTTAGACATTAATGAAAAACTGTTTTTT

V gene: TRBV30
J gene: TRBJ1-1
D gene: .
clone size: .
CDR3 protein: CAYRPGSGTEAFF
CDR3 DNA: TGTGCCTACAGGCCAGGGTCCGGCACTGAAGCTTTCTTT

V gene: TRBV19
J gene: TRBJ2-2
D gene: TRBD2
clone size: .
CDR3 protein: CASSVLAGAGTGELFF
CDR3 DNA: TGTGCCAGTAGTGTACTAGCGGGGGCGGGGACCGGGGAGCTGTTTTTT

V gene: TRBV7-2
J gene: TRBJ1-1
D gene: TRBD1
clone size: .
CDR3 protein: CASSYRQGGTEAFF
CDR3 DNA: TGTGCCAGCAGCTACCGACAGGGTGGTACTGAAGCTTTCTTT

V gene: TRBV7-3
J gene: TRBJ2-3
D gene: .
clone size: .
CDR3 protein: CASSMGADTQYF
CDR3 DNA: TGTGCCAGCAGCATGGGGGCAGATACGCAGTATTTT

V gene: TRBV11-2
J gene: TRBJ2-5
D gene: .
clone size: .
CDR3 protein: CASSFRGEETQYF
CDR3 DNA: TGTGCCAGCAGCTTCAGGGGCGAGGAGACCCAGTACTTC

V gene: TRBV28
J gene: TRBJ2-3
D gene: TRBD1
clone size: .
CDR3 protein: CASSGTGTDTQYF
CDR3 DNA: TGTGCCAGCAGTGGGACAGGGACAGATACGCAGTATTTT

V gene: TRBV5-1
J gene: TRBJ2-1
D gene: .
clone size: .
CDR3 protein: CASSRNGQRARDEQFF
CDR3 DNA: TGCGCCAGCAGCCGCAACGGTCAAAGGGCTCGGGATGAGCAGTTCTTC

V gene: TRBV11-2
J gene: TRBJ1-1
D gene: .
clone size: few
CDR3 protein: CASSLKRTEAFF
CDR3 DNA: TGTGCCAGCAGCCTGAAACGCACTGAAGCTTTCTTT

V gene: TRBV2
J gene: TRBJ2-1
D gene: TRBD2
clone size: .
CDR3 protein: CASSSRLAGYNEQFF
CDR3 DNA: TGTGCCAGCAGTTCTAGACTAGCGGGCTACAATGAGCAGTTCTTC

V gene: TRBV2
J gene: TRBJ1-2
D gene: TRBD1
clone size: .
CDR3 protein: CASSDTSVIGTGEAYGYTF
CDR3 DNA: TGTGCCAGCAGTGATACCTCGGTAATCGGGACAGGGGAGGCCTATGGCTACACCTTC

V gene: TRBV18
J gene: TRBJ1-2
D gene: TRBD1
clone size: .
CDR3 protein: CASSPGQGPLFTYGYTF
CDR3 DNA: TGTGCCAGCTCACCGGGACAGGGCCCCCTATTTACCTATGGCTACACCTTC

V gene: TRBV5-1
J gene: TRBJ2-6
D gene: TRBD1
clone size: .
CDR3 protein: CASSVQGASGANVLTF
CDR3 DNA: TGCGCCAGCAGCGTACAGGGGGCTTCTGGGGCCAACGTCCTGACTTTC

V gene: TRBV5-1
J gene: TRBJ2-7
D gene: .
clone size: .
CDR3 protein: CASSLHPPGKEQYF
CDR3 DNA: TGCGCCAGCAGCTTGCATCCGCCAGGGAAAGAGCAGTACTTC

V gene: TRBV18
J gene: TRBJ1-5
D gene: .
clone size: .
CDR3 protein: CASSHGGQISNQPQHF
CDR3 DNA: TGTGCCAGCTCACACGGGGGACAAATTAGCAATCAGCCCCAGCATTTT

V gene: TRBV6-4
J gene: TRBJ1-5
D gene: .
clone size: .
CDR3 protein: CASRTHFNQPQHF
CDR3 DNA: TGTGCCAGCCGGACCCATTTCAATCAGCCCCAGCATTTT

V gene: TRBV19
J gene: TRBJ1-1
D gene: .
clone size: .
CDR3 protein: CASREDGSGTEAFF
CDR3 DNA: TGTGCCAGTAGGGAGGACGGAAGCGGGACTGAAGCTTTCTTT

V gene: TRBV5-4
J gene: TRBJ2-3
D gene: TRBD1
clone size: .
CDR3 protein: CASSLSKTGHTDTQYF
CDR3 DNA: TGTGCCAGCAGCTTGTCTAAGACAGGGCACACAGATACGCAGTATTTT

V gene: TRBV10-1
J gene: TRBJ2-5
D gene: .
clone size: .
CDR3 protein: CASSDWGQETQYF
CDR3 DNA: TGCGCCAGCAGTGACTGGGGCCAAGAGACCCAGTACTTC

V gene: TRBV7-2
J gene: TRBJ2-7
D gene: .
clone size: .
CDR3 protein: CASIRYEQYF
CDR3 DNA: TGTGCCAGCATCAGATACGAGCAGTACTTC

V gene: TRBV14
J gene: TRBJ1-3
D gene: .
clone size: .
CDR3 protein: CASSQKDTIYF
CDR3 DNA: TGTGCCAGCAGCCAAAAAGACACCATATATTTT

V gene: TRBV7-3
J gene: TRBJ1-1
D gene: .
clone size: .
CDR3 protein: CASSLTPGARAEAFF
CDR3 DNA: TGTGCCAGCAGCTTAACCCCGGGAGCCAGGGCTGAAGCTTTCTTT

V gene: TRBV6-5
J gene: TRBJ2-2
D gene: .
clone size: .
CDR3 protein: CASIYPGELFF
CDR3 DNA: TGTGCCAGCATTTACCCCGGGGAGCTGTTTTTT

V gene: TRBV28
J gene: TRBJ1-5
D gene: .
clone size: .
CDR3 protein: CASSSPGYLISNQPQHF
CDR3 DNA: TGTGCCAGCAGTTCGCCGGGTTATTTGATTAGCAATCAGCCCCAGCATTTT

V gene: TRBV9
J gene: TRBJ1-2
D gene: .
clone size: .
CDR3 protein: CASSQLDGSGVGYTF
CDR3 DNA: TGTGCCAGCAGCCAACTGGACGGGAGCGGCGTTGGCTACACCTTC

V gene: TRBV7-2
J gene: TRBJ2-7
D gene: .
clone size: .
CDR3 protein: CASSPPPGQSYEQYF
CDR3 DNA: TGTGCCAGCAGTCCCCCACCCGGACAGTCCTACGAGCAGTACTTC

V gene: TRBV5-1
J gene: TRBJ1-1
D gene: .
clone size: .
CDR3 protein: CASSPPRGTEAFF
CDR3 DNA: TGCGCCAGCAGCCCCCCCCGGGGGACTGAAGCTTTCTTT

V gene: TRBV2
J gene: TRBJ1-2
D gene: TRBD1
clone size: .
CDR3 protein: CASTGGYGYTF
CDR3 DNA: TGTGCCAGCACAGGGGGCTATGGCTACACCTTC

V gene: TRBV29-1
J gene: TRBJ2-2
D gene: .
clone size: .
CDR3 protein: CSVVGGHTGELFF
CDR3 DNA: TGCAGCGTTGTCGGAGGGCACACCGGGGAGCTGTTTTTT

V gene: TRBV2
J gene: TRBJ2-1
D gene: TRBD2
clone size: .
CDR3 protein: CATVSGGAYNEQFF
CDR3 DNA: TGTGCCACCGTGAGCGGGGGGGCCTACAATGAGCAGTTCTTC

V gene: TRBV2
J gene: TRBJ2-1
D gene: .
clone size: .
CDR3 protein: CASSKDSRNEQFF
CDR3 DNA: TGTGCCAGCAGTAAGGACTCCCGGAATGAGCAGTTCTTC

V gene: TRBV5-4
J gene: TRBJ2-7
D gene: .
clone size: .
CDR3 protein: CASTPGGTGSYEQYF
CDR3 DNA: TGTGCCAGCACCCCGGGTGGGACTGGCTCCTACGAGCAGTACTTC

V gene: TRBV6-1
J gene: TRBJ1-1
D gene: .
clone size: .
CDR3 protein: CASSEQGHQTEAFF
CDR3 DNA: TGTGCCAGCAGTGAACAAGGACATCAAACTGAAGCTTTCTTT